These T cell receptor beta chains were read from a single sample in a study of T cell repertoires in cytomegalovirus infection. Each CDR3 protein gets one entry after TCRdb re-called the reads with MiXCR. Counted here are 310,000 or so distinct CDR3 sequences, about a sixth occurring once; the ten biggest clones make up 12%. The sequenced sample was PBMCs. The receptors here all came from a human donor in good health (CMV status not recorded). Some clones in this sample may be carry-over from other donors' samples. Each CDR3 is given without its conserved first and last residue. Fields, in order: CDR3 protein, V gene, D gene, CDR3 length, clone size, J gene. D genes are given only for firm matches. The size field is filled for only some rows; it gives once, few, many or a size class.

CDR3aa: ASSFSSGVVPYEQY
v_gene: TRBV7-9
d_gene: TRBD2
len: 14
abundance: few
j_gene: TRBJ2-7

CDR3aa: ASSQVSAGGTDTQY
v_gene: TRBV4-2
d_gene: TRBD2
len: 14
abundance: few
j_gene: TRBJ2-3

CDR3aa: ASSLVGGVETQY
v_gene: TRBV7-2
d_gene: .
len: 12
abundance: many
j_gene: TRBJ2-5

CDR3aa: ASTATAYITEAF
v_gene: TRBV12-3/TRBV12-4
d_gene: .
len: 12
abundance: many
j_gene: TRBJ1-1

CDR3aa: ASSQGLVTDTQY
v_gene: TRBV6-2/TRBV6-3
d_gene: .
len: 12
abundance: few
j_gene: TRBJ2-3

CDR3aa: SARDRGIGRDGGYT
v_gene: TRBV20-1
d_gene: .
len: 14
abundance: few
j_gene: TRBJ1-2

CDR3aa: ASSTQAVQETQY
v_gene: TRBV19
d_gene: .
len: 12
abundance: few
j_gene: TRBJ2-5

CDR3aa: ASSESGTGNTIY
v_gene: TRBV25-1
d_gene: .
len: 12
abundance: many
j_gene: TRBJ1-3

CDR3aa: ASSPQTGELF
v_gene: TRBV7-2
d_gene: .
len: 10
abundance: many
j_gene: TRBJ2-2

CDR3aa: ASSLGRSQGAPYEQY
v_gene: TRBV11-2
d_gene: .
len: 15
abundance: many
j_gene: TRBJ2-7

CDR3aa: SARVRGETQY
v_gene: TRBV20-1
d_gene: .
len: 10
abundance: many
j_gene: TRBJ2-5

CDR3aa: ASSLAAGGLGGANVLT
v_gene: TRBV7-6
d_gene: TRBD1
len: 16
abundance: many
j_gene: TRBJ2-6

CDR3aa: SANGANVLT
v_gene: TRBV20-1
d_gene: .
len: 9
abundance: many
j_gene: TRBJ2-6

CDR3aa: SAIDRGGYT
v_gene: TRBV20-1
d_gene: TRBD1
len: 9
abundance: few
j_gene: TRBJ1-2

CDR3aa: ASSEGDGYEQY
v_gene: TRBV6-1
d_gene: .
len: 11
abundance: many
j_gene: TRBJ2-7

CDR3aa: ASSQVGGTGELF
v_gene: TRBV4-2
d_gene: .
len: 12
abundance: few
j_gene: TRBJ2-2

CDR3aa: ASSLIGALYGYT
v_gene: TRBV12-3/TRBV12-4
d_gene: .
len: 12
abundance: many
j_gene: TRBJ1-2

CDR3aa: ASSEQGGYGYT
v_gene: TRBV7-2
d_gene: .
len: 11
abundance: many
j_gene: TRBJ1-2

CDR3aa: ASSPGPLTGQGTNEQY
v_gene: TRBV12-3/TRBV12-4
d_gene: TRBD1
len: 16
abundance: .
j_gene: TRBJ2-7

CDR3aa: SARGLAGDHNGGTDTQY
v_gene: TRBV20-1
d_gene: TRBD2
len: 17
abundance: .
j_gene: TRBJ2-3

CDR3aa: ASSPYSQAQGHEKLF
v_gene: TRBV9
d_gene: .
len: 15
abundance: few
j_gene: TRBJ1-4

CDR3aa: ASSEGDRGHYEQY
v_gene: TRBV7-2
d_gene: TRBD1
len: 13
abundance: many
j_gene: TRBJ2-7

CDR3aa: ASVADSTQETQY
v_gene: TRBV5-1
d_gene: .
len: 12
abundance: few
j_gene: TRBJ2-5

CDR3aa: ASSKQSSYNSPLH
v_gene: TRBV27
d_gene: .
len: 13
abundance: few
j_gene: TRBJ1-6

CDR3aa: ASSPGSNYGYT
v_gene: TRBV7-2
d_gene: .
len: 11
abundance: many
j_gene: TRBJ1-2

CDR3aa: ASSDQNRYEQY
v_gene: TRBV5-6
d_gene: .
len: 11
abundance: many
j_gene: TRBJ2-7

CDR3aa: SASGLAGLQETQY
v_gene: TRBV20-1
d_gene: TRBD2
len: 13
abundance: few
j_gene: TRBJ2-5

CDR3aa: SARDPASGIYEQY
v_gene: TRBV20-1
d_gene: TRBD2
len: 13
abundance: .
j_gene: TRBJ2-7

CDR3aa: AISEIPPGDYNEQL
v_gene: TRBV10-3
d_gene: .
len: 14
abundance: .
j_gene: TRBJ2-1

CDR3aa: ASSPAPGAVETQY
v_gene: TRBV18
d_gene: .
len: 13
abundance: .
j_gene: TRBJ2-5